The present TCR beta chain was sequenced within a study of blood T cell repertoires in COVID-19. Looking at the study overall: Samples came from the United States, Italy and Spain, spanning acute and convalescent COVID-19. PBMCs, B-cell-depleted T cells, or T cells were the source of the cDNA or gDNA that made up the material.

The germline CDR1 and CDR2 sequences are MGHDK and SYGVNS. The V end lost 6 bases, the J end lost 0 bases, and 6 bases lay between the germline ends. The length of the CDR3 is 13 residues. This clone was found a few times. Per the study methods: Estimated nucleated cell counts came from reference gene primer amplification. Sequenced by immunoSEQ multiplex PCR; TCRdb stores in-frame clones only, minus some. D and trimming were read from the DNA, whereas the V and J calls and clone size are those reported in that table. The sample includes more than 95,000 clones, over 80% of them seen just once. The material sequenced was peripheral blood. The V gene is TRBV25-1, the J gene TRBJ2-1; the D gene is possibly TRBD1 (6 bases). This TCR was recovered from a man aged 45-65 years with acute or convalescent COVID-19. Written as DNA, the CDR3 is TGTGCCAGCAGGGGGGCCTCCTACAATGAGCAGTTCTTC. This sequence encodes CASRGASYNEQFF.